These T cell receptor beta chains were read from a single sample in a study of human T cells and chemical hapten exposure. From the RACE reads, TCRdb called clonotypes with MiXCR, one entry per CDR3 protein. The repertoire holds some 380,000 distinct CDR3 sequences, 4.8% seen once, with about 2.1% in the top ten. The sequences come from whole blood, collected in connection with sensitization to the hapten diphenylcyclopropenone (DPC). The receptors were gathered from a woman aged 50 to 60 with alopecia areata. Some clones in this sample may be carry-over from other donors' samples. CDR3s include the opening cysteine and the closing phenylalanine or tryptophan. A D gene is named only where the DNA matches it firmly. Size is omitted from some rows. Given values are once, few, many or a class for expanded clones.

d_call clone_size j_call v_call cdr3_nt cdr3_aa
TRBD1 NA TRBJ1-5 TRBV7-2 TGTGCCAGCAGTCCCCAAGGGACAGGGGGTCAGCCCCAGCATTTT CASSPQGTGGQPQHF
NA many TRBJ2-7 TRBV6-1 TGTGCCAGCAGTGCTTACTCCTACGAGCAGTACTTC CASSAYSYEQYF
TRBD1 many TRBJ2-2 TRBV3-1 TGTGCCAGCAGCCCACATAGACAGGGAAGAGGCACCGGGGAGCTGTTTTTT CASSPHRQGRGTGELFF
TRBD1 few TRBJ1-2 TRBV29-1 TGCAGCGTGAGGACAGGGGACCGTGGCTACACCTTC CSVRTGDRGYTF
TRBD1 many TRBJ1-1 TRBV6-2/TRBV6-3 TGTGCCAGCAGTTACCAGGACAGGGGCGGCACTGAAGCTTTCTTT CASSYQDRGGTEAFF
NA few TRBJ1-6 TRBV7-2 TGTGCCAGCAGCCCCCAGACCCCGAGAGGTAATTCACCCCTCCACTTT CASSPQTPRGNSPLHF
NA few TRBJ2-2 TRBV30 TGTGCCTGGACCTACTCGTCGATATCCGGGGAGCTGTTTTTT CAWTYSSISGELFF
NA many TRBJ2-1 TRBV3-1 TGTGCCAGCAGCCCCCCCCGGGCTAGCGTGTACAATGAGCAGTTCTTC CASSPPRASVYNEQFF
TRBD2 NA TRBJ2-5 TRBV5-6 TGTGCCAGCAGCCTGGGACTAGCGGGGGGCCCTACCCAAGAGACCCAGTACTTC CASSLGLAGGPTQETQYF
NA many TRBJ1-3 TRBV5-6 TGTGCCAGCAGCTCTCGCGGGGGCAGGGGAAGAGGAAACACCATATATTTT CASSSRGGRGRGNTIYF
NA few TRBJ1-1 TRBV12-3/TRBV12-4 TGTGCCAGCAGTTTAGAACCGGGAAGGAGCACTGAAGCTTTCTTT CASSLEPGRSTEAFF